The entry below gives a single T cell receptor (beta chain) sequence along with its context. The antigen remains unidentified. The data originate from a study of graft-versus-host responses after intestinal transplantation. Study details: Tacrolimus plus steroids were given to all recipients for about 3 years, preceded by anti-thymocyte globulin induction.

Assay: immunoSEQ multiplex PCR; the TCRdb copy retains only in-frame clones and omits some. The sample includes over 100,000 clones, approximately 84% of them seen just once. V was cut by 0 bases and J by 3 bases, with 12 bases left in between. The germline CDR1 and CDR2 sequences are MGHRA and YSYEKL. The CDR3 runs to 15 residues. The chain combines TRBV4-1 with TRBJ2-7; D is possibly TRBD1 or TRBD2 (5 bases each). The sample was unstimulated CD4+ T cells sorted from spleen or lymph node cells, taken before intestinal transplant. This TCR came from a human donor who received an intestinal transplant. The CDR3 DNA reads TGCGCCAGCAGCCAAGATGAGGGCAGGGACTACGAGCAGTACTTC. Its protein product is CASSQDEGRDYEQYF.